The 18 T cell receptor beta chains below were found in one sample sequenced in a study of T cells in women clearing cervical HPV infection. The repertoire was sequenced with immunoSEQ multiplex PCR; TCRdb's copy has only in-frame clones and lacks some. The sample has about 41,000 clones. Sequenced: blood buffy coat. All receptors derive from a woman aged 18 to 69 with a cervical HPV16 infection that either progressed to CIN3+ or cleared (not recorded which).

CDR3 DNA (partial): TGTGCCAGCGGTCAAGCCGCGGGACACTCCTACGAG. Protein product: CASGQAAGHSYE. Given in full, the CDR3 is CASGQAAGHSYEQYF. This chain connects TRBV28 to TRBJ2-7; D may correspond to TRBD1 or TRBD2 (6 bases each). The sequence runs out 3 residues before the end of the CDR3; the remainder is reconstructed from the germline J gene. The CDR3 contains 15 residues. With 8 bases removed from V and 0 bases from J, the gap between germline ends came to 17 bases. Looked up from germline, CDR1 is MDHEN and CDR2 is SYDVKM.

On this clone itself: The read ends 3 residues shy of where the CDR3 ends; the end is completed using the germline J gene. The chain uses TRBV30 and TRBJ1-1; D may be TRBD1 (6 bases). The CDR3 is 15 residues long. Germline-derived CDR1 and CDR2 are GTSNPN and SVGIG (reference sequence). The V end was cut by 3 bases, the J end by 3 bases, with 17 bases between. This CDR3 reads CAWRGTQGGYTEAFF. Partial CDR3 DNA: TGTGCCTGGAGGGGAACACAGGGTGGGTACACTGAA.

About this clone: The sequenced fragment ends 3 residues before the CDR3 boundary, so the rest is inferred from the germline J gene. This chain connects TRBV6-2 or TRBV6-3 to TRBJ2-7; 7 nucleotides agree with TRBD1. Per the germline V gene, CDR1 is MNHEY and CDR2 is SVGEGT. The CDR3 is made up of 13 amino acids. J was trimmed by 4 bases and V by 10 bases; bases with no gene match: 10. The CDR3 bases that were read are TGTGCCACCCGGGACAGTTCGGGATACGAG. This encodes CATRDSSGYE. The CDR3 as a whole reads CATRDSSGYEQYF.

Concerning this clone: The read is 3 residues too short to cover the CDR3 end, so that end is filled in from the germline J gene. The chain couples TRBV5-4 to TRBJ1-1; unclear D gene. Per germline, CDR1 SGHNT and CDR2 YYREEE (reference sequence). The CDR3 loop spans 13 amino acids. CDR3 amino acids: CASSQDSLWEAFF. The CDR3 bases that were read are TGTGCCAGCAGCCAGGACTCCTTGTGGGAG.

A note on this clone: The observed sequence ends 3 residues before the CDR3 terminus, with the missing tail filled in from the germline J gene. V and J are TRBV19 and TRBJ1-1; 8 nucleotides align to TRBD1. The CDR3 is 15 residues long. Trimming cost V 5 bases and J 6 bases; bases outside gene matches: 11. Germline lookup yields CDR1 LNHDA and CDR2 SQIVND (reference sequence). The sequenced CDR3 bases are TGTGCCAGTAGTGCTGGGACAGGAGGTCAGCCTGAA. Protein: CASSAGTGGQPE. The CDR3 as a whole reads CASSAGTGGQPEAFF.

Regarding this clone: Sequencing ends 3 residues short of the CDR3 end; the germline J gene provides the rest. The rearrangement uses TRBV7-8 and TRBJ2-5; D is perhaps TRBD1 (5 bases). Looked up from germline, CDR1 is SGHVS and CDR2 is FQNEAQ. The CDR3 is made up of 16 amino acids. V was pared by 3 bases and J by 2 bases, with 16 bases between. The chain's CDR3 is CASSFRTTTAQETQYF. Partial CDR3 DNA: TGTGCCAGCAGCTTTCGGACAACCACGGCACAAGAGACC. The variable domain in full, completed from reference TRBV7-8 and TRBJ2-5, reads GAGVSQSPRYKVAKRGQDVALRCDPISGHVSLFWYQQALGQGPEFLTYFQNEAQLDKSGLPSDRFFAERPEGSVSTLKIQRTQQEDSAVYLCASSFRTTTAQETQYFGPGTRLLVL.

Here the CDR3 reads CSARVRGNEKLFF. CDR3 DNA, as far as it was read: TGCAGTGCTAGAGTCCGCGGTAATGAAAAA. V gene TRBV20-1 combines with J gene TRBJ1-4; no reliable D call. The CDR3 end lies 3 residues beyond the end of the read and is filled in from the germline J gene. Trimming took 1 base from V and 4 from J, leaving 7 bases between them. The CDR3 loop spans 13 amino acids. Looked up from germline, CDR1 is DFQATT and CDR2 is SNEGSKA (reference sequence).

Judged by frequency, this clone is medium-sized. The CDR3 extends 3 residues past the end of the read, so its final part is completed from the germline J gene. The sample contains more than one DNA sequence encoding this CDR3. J is TRBJ1-2 and V is TRBV28; a weak D match, TRBD1 (6 bases). The CDR3 consists of 14 residues. The ends were cut back, 6 bases at V and 2 bases at J, with 13 bases in the middle. Germline V gene data show CDR1 as MDHEN and CDR2 as SYDVKM. CDR3 loop: CASSPDQGNYGYTF. Incomplete CDR3 DNA: TGTGCCAGCAGCCCGGACCAGGGGAACTATGGC.

Note on this clone: Read coverage stops 3 residues before the CDR3 terminus; the germline J gene supplies the remainder. This chain connects TRBV6-1 to TRBJ2-1; 7 bases align to TRBD2. The J segment lost 0 bases and the V segment lost 4 bases, leaving 6 bases of the junction unmatched. The CDR3 has 16 amino acids. Per the germline V gene, CDR1 is MNHNS and CDR2 is SASEGT. CDR3 region: CASSGELANSYNEQFF. The sequenced CDR3 bases are TGTGCCAGCAGTGGCGAACTAGCGAACTCCTACAATGAG.

Of note for this clone: The CDR3 is cut off 3 residues early in the read; its end comes from the germline J gene. This chain joins TRBV4-1 and TRBJ1-1; D is ambiguous. V dropped 1 base and J dropped 1 base, with 13 bases sitting between them. Germline V gene lookup returns CDR1 MGHRA and CDR2 YSYEKL. The CDR3 loop spans 16 amino acids. The CDR3 bases that were read are TGCGCCAGCAGCCAAGGAATGTGGTCAGAGAACACTGAA. The encoded protein is CASSQGMWSENTE. The CDR3 in its entirety is CASSQGMWSENTEAFF.

About this clone: With the read ending 3 residues before the CDR3 end, the germline J gene is used to fill in that end. V gene TRBV20-1 combines with J gene TRBJ1-2; D is unresolved. Germline assignment: CDR1 DFQATT and CDR2 SNEGSKA (reference sequence). The CDR3 has 13 amino acids. The CDR3 sequence is CSARDPLTGGYTF. Incomplete CDR3 DNA: TGCAGTGCTAGAGACCCTCTGACCGGGGGC.

With respect to this clone: The read stops 3 residues short of the end of the CDR3; the missing end is completed from the germline J gene. V gene TRBV20-1 combines with J gene TRBJ2-1; TRBD2 matches 9 bases. Germline loops: CDR1 DFQATT, CDR2 SNEGSKA (reference sequence). This CDR3 is 17 amino acids long. V trimming: 0 bases; J trimming: 8 bases; junction bases outside the gene matches: 14. The CDR3 loop is CSARDDLAGGRLDEQFF. The covered CDR3 bases are TGCAGTGCTAGAGATGATCTGGCGGGGGGGCGGTTGGATGAG.

A remark on this clone: The read terminates 3 residues before the CDR3 end, so the remaining end is supplied by the germline J gene. This chain connects TRBV28 to TRBJ1-2, with 8 nucleotides matching TRBD1. The CDR3 runs to 16 residues. The V gene's germline CDR1 is MDHEN and CDR2 SYDVKM. V gave up 4 bases and J gave up 4 bases; unmatched junction bases: 11. CDR3 bases read: TGTGCCAGCAGTTCAGAGAAAAGGACAGGGCTCTATGGC. It yields the protein CASSSEKRTGLYG. The full CDR3 is CASSSEKRTGLYGYTF.

To note about this clone: The CDR3 end falls 3 residues outside the read, so it is completed with the germline J gene. The chain couples TRBV6-1 to TRBJ1-2, with D perhaps matching TRBD1 (6 bases). Trimming left V 0 bases short and J 3 bases short, with 8 bases between. The CDR3 covers 14 residues. Germline loops: CDR1 MNHNS, CDR2 SASEGT. The sequenced part of the CDR3 DNA is TGTGCCAGCAGTGAAGCCTGGACAGACTATGGC. It codes for CASSEAWTDYG. The whole CDR3 sequence is CASSEAWTDYGYTF.

CDR3 sequence reads: CASSLEQGFWETQYF. The CDR3 bases that were read are TGTGCCAGCAGCTTAGAGCAGGGGTTTTGGGAGACC. The chain links TRBV11-2 to TRBJ2-5; D may be TRBD1 (6 bases). The CDR3 is cut off 3 residues early in the read; its end comes from the germline J gene. Trimming removed 0 bases at V and 5 bases at J, with 13 bases between. The CDR3 consists of 15 residues. The V gene's germline CDR1 is SGHAT and CDR2 FQNNGV.

On this clone: The CDR3 end falls 3 residues outside the read, so it is completed with the germline J gene. The chain carries TRBV7-6 and TRBJ2-2, with 8 bases that match TRBD1. J was trimmed by 4 bases and V by 5 bases; bases with no gene match: 12. This CDR3 contains 17 residues. Germline values: CDR1 SGHVS, CDR2 FNYEAQ. CDR3 sequence: CASSHGSDRVGTGELFF. The CDR3 bases that were read are TGTGCCAGCAGCCATGGTTCGGACAGGGTGGGCACCGGGGAG.

Worth noting for this clone: The read is 3 residues too short to cover the CDR3 end, so that end is filled in from the germline J gene. J is TRBJ1-1 and V is TRBV6-4; a possible D gene is TRBD1 (6 bases). CDR1 is MRHNA, CDR2 SNTAGT, per germline. This CDR3 has 13 residues. V was clipped by 5 bases and J by 5 bases, with 12 bases between them. The CDR3 is CASSSGTSTEAFF. The CDR3 DNA, read in part, is TGTGCCAGCAGTTCCGGGACATCAACTGAA.

Note on this clone: Coverage ceases 3 residues before the CDR3 finishes, and the germline J gene fills in the end. The chain employs TRBV4-1 and TRBJ2-7; TRBD2 matches at 8 bases. This CDR3 contains 16 residues. Per the germline V gene, CDR1 is MGHRA and CDR2 is YSYEKL. With 0 bases clipped from V and 1 base from J, the junction kept 5 bases outside the gene matches. The CDR3 DNA, read in part, is TGCGCCAGCAGCCAAGATCCAGCGGGAGAGTCCTACGAG. This sequence encodes CASSQDPAGESYE. The full CDR3 reads CASSQDPAGESYEQYF.